Described below is a single T cell receptor (beta chain) sequence and its context. The V gene end was trimmed by 5 bases and the J gene end by 4 bases; junction bases not matched to a gene: 3. This CDR3 region has 15 residues. Germline V gene lookup returns CDR1 SGHTA and CDR2 FQGTGA. The sample belongs to a study of blood T cell repertoires in COVID-19. The overall study: COVID-19 samples from acute and convalescent phases originated in the United States, Italy and Spain. T cells, B-cell-depleted T cells, or PBMCs supplied cDNA or gDNA.

Sequencing used immunoSEQ multiplex PCR; TCRdb keeps in-frame clones, though not all of them. The top ten clones hold 7.5% to 10% of a sample with approximately 34,000 clones, approximately 89% of them seen once. Sample: peripheral blood. This TCR derives from a human donor in a cohort sampled during active COVID-19. The chain carries TRBV7-3 and TRBJ2-3; 13 nucleotides agree with TRBD2. The CDR3 DNA sequence: TGTGCCAGCAGCCGCGGACTAGCGGGAGCAGATACGCAGTATTTT. It is translated as CASSRGLAGADTQYF. Supplemented by reference TRBV7-3 and TRBJ2-3, the full variable domain reads GAGVSQTPSNKVTEKGKYVELRCDPISGHTALYWYRQSLGQGPEFLIYFQGTGAADDSGLPNDRFFAVRPEGSVSTLKIQRTERGDSAVYLCASSRGLAGADTQYFGPGTRLTVL.